Listed here are 9 T cell receptor beta chains from one sample, sequenced in a study of blood T cell repertoires in COVID-19. The protocol was immunoSEQ multiplex PCR, while the TCRdb copy is restricted to in-frame clones and leaves out a portion. The sample holds 140,000 or so clones; just under 85% are singletons and the top ten take around 3.7%. The sequencing input was PBMCs or T cells enriched from blood (not recorded which). All receptors derive from a woman between 45 and 65 years old with acute COVID-19.

This clone was seen a single time. The V and J genes are TRBV27 and TRBJ2-7, with D possibly being TRBD2 (7 bases). CDR1 MNHEY and CDR2 SMNVEV come from the germline V gene (reference sequence). This CDR3 is built from 14 residues. V was trimmed by 2 bases and J by 4 bases, leaving 12 bases between them. The CDR3, as DNA: TGTGCCAGCAGTTTAGCAGCGGGGACATACGAGCAGTACTTC. Translation: CASSLAAGTYEQYF.

The V call is TRBV5-4, the J call TRBJ2-7, with unresolved D. Germline V gene data show CDR1 as SGHNT and CDR2 as YYREEE (reference sequence). The V end lost 0 bases, the J end lost 3 bases, and 7 bases lay between the germline ends. The CDR3 runs to 13 residues. As DNA, the CDR3 is TGTGCCAGCAGCTTGGGGCAAAACTACGAGCAGTACTTC. Protein product: CASSLGQNYEQYF.

This chain uses TRBV13 with TRBJ2-5; the D gene is possibly TRBD2 (6 bases). Trimming stripped 8 bases from V and 1 base from J, with 11 bases between. The CDR3 has 13 amino acids. CDR1 is PRHDT and CDR2 is FYEKMQ in the germline V gene (reference sequence). As DNA, the CDR3 is TGTGCCAGCTCGGAGGGAATCCAAGAGACCCAGTACTTC. It specifies CASSEGIQETQYF.

This chain uses TRBV5-1 with TRBJ2-3, with D tentatively TRBD2 (5 bases). V lost 3 bases and J lost 0, with 5 bases in between. The V gene's germline CDR1 is SGHRS and CDR2 YFSETQ. This CDR3 has 13 amino acids. Written as DNA, the CDR3 is TGCGCCAGCAGCTGGGAGAGCACAGATACGCAGTATTTT. This gives the protein CASSWESTDTQYF.

Concerning this clone itself: Different DNA sequences within this sample yield the same CDR3. V is TRBV5-1 and J is TRBJ1-4; 7 nucleotides match TRBD1. The CDR3 totals 14 residues. J gave up 1 base and V 4 bases, and 1 base lay outside the gene matches. CDR1 is SGHRS, CDR2 YFSETQ, per germline. CDR3 loop: CASSRQGTNEKLFF. DNA of the CDR3: TGCGCCAGCAGCCGACAGGGAACTAATGAAAAACTGTTTTTT.

The rearrangement links TRBV23-1 to TRBJ1-5; D uncertain. TRBV23-1 counts as an open reading frame of uncertain function. CDR3 length equals 16 residues. V lost 7 bases, J lost 7 bases, and 23 bases lay in between. The CDR3 is CASKSPGVFIKQPQHF. The CDR3, as DNA: TGCGCCAGCAAATCTCCAGGTGTGTTTATCAAACAGCCCCAGCATTTT.

The chain combines TRBV5-5 with TRBJ2-2; TRBD1 matches 8 bases. The CDR3 loop spans 15 amino acids. Germline V gives CDR1 SGHKS, CDR2 YYEKEE (reference sequence). The V and J ends lost 3 bases and 7 bases, in that order; junction bases with no gene match: 8. CDR3 sequence reads: CASSSAGGADGELFF. In DNA, the CDR3 is TGTGCCAGCAGCTCGGCAGGGGGCGCAGACGGGGAGCTGTTTTTT.

The rearrangement joins TRBV5-5 to TRBJ2-7; the match to TRBD1 covers 7 bases. The CDR3 has 14 amino acids. V lost 5 bases to trimming and J lost 2 bases; unmatched junction nucleotides: 7. Germline V gene data show CDR1 as SGHKS and CDR2 as YYEKEE (reference sequence). The CDR3 here is CASREAGGPYEQYF. The CDR3 DNA follows: TGTGCCAGCAGGGAAGCAGGGGGACCCTACGAGCAGTACTTC. Full variable domain (missing parts from reference TRBV5-5 and TRBJ2-7): DAGVTQSPTHLIKTRGQQVTLRCSPISGHKSVSWYQQVLGQGPQFIFQYYEKEERGRGNFPDRFSARQFPNYSSELNVNALLLGDSALYLCASREAGGPYEQYFGPGTRLTVT.

V gene TRBV2 combines with J gene TRBJ1-5, with TRBD1 identical over 7 bases. The germline CDR1 and CDR2 sequences are SNHLY and FYNNEI. J lost 5 bases, V lost 7 bases, and 8 bases had no gene match. The CDR3 sequence is 14 residues long. The CDR3 is CASKRQGSHQPQHF. The DNA for the CDR3 is TGTGCCAGCAAGAGACAGGGAAGTCATCAGCCCCAGCATTTT.